Listed below are T cell receptor beta chains from one sample, sequenced in a study of blood T cell repertoires in COVID-19. Libraries were prepared by immunoSEQ multiplex PCR; TCRdb keeps only in-frame clonotypes and omits some of them. This table holds about 45,000 clones, 60% to 80% found once. Sequencing input: peripheral blood. The receptors stem from a man between 65 and 85 years old with acute or convalescent COVID-19. The CDR3 runs from the conserved cysteine through the conserved F or W. The D gene is left open where the match is weak. The size field is filled for only some rows; it gives once, few, many or a size class.

j_call: TRBJ1-1
d_call: -
clone_size: -
v_call: TRBV5-1
cdr3_aa: CASSLGGGNTEAFF
cdr3_nt: TGCGCCAGCAGCTTGGGAGGTGGGAACACTGAAGCTTTCTTT

j_call: TRBJ1-1
d_call: TRBD1
clone_size: -
v_call: TRBV5-1
cdr3_aa: CASSLTGEGTEAFF
cdr3_nt: TGCGCCAGCAGCTTGACAGGGGAAGGAACTGAAGCTTTCTTT

j_call: TRBJ2-7
d_call: TRBD2
clone_size: -
v_call: TRBV20-1
cdr3_aa: CSASEEGTSSYEQYF
cdr3_nt: TGCAGTGCTAGTGAGGAGGGGACTAGCTCCTACGAGCAGTACTTC

j_call: TRBJ1-6
d_call: -
clone_size: -
v_call: TRBV18
cdr3_aa: CASSLKSGGPGTLHF
cdr3_nt: TGTGCCAGCTCACTCAAGTCGGGGGGGCCGGGCACCCTCCACTTT

j_call: TRBJ2-7
d_call: -
clone_size: few
v_call: TRBV19
cdr3_aa: CASSEARGYEQYF
cdr3_nt: TGTGCCAGTAGTGAAGCGCGGGGCTACGAGCAGTACTTC

j_call: TRBJ1-1
d_call: TRBD1
clone_size: -
v_call: TRBV9
cdr3_aa: CASSIRDRGPNTEAFF
cdr3_nt: TGTGCCAGCAGCATCCGGGACAGGGGTCCAAACACTGAAGCTTTCTTT

j_call: TRBJ1-6
d_call: TRBD1
clone_size: -
v_call: TRBV6-5
cdr3_aa: CASSYLAGTGGSPLHF
cdr3_nt: TGTGCCAGCAGTTACTTAGCCGGGACAGGGGGTTCACCCCTCCACTTT

j_call: TRBJ1-1
d_call: -
clone_size: -
v_call: TRBV11-2
cdr3_aa: CASGPMMNTEAFF
cdr3_nt: TGTGCCAGCGGGCCTATGATGAACACTGAAGCTTTCTTT

j_call: TRBJ2-7
d_call: -
clone_size: once
v_call: TRBV11-1
cdr3_aa: CASSFEELSYEQYF
cdr3_nt: TGTGCCAGCAGCTTCGAGGAGCTCTCCTACGAGCAGTACTTC

j_call: TRBJ1-2
d_call: -
clone_size: -
v_call: TRBV18
cdr3_aa: CASSPVGRNYGYTF
cdr3_nt: TGTGCCAGCTCACCGGTAGGCAGGAACTATGGCTACACCTTC

j_call: TRBJ1-2
d_call: TRBD1
clone_size: -
v_call: TRBV5-4
cdr3_aa: CASSTGTGAGYTF
cdr3_nt: TGTGCCAGCAGCACCGGGACAGGGGCTGGCTACACCTTC

j_call: TRBJ2-7
d_call: -
clone_size: once
v_call: TRBV5-1
cdr3_aa: CASSLLRSYEQYF
cdr3_nt: TGCGCCAGCAGCTTGTTACGGTCCTACGAGCAGTACTTC

j_call: TRBJ1-2
d_call: TRBD1
clone_size: -
v_call: TRBV6-4
cdr3_aa: CASSEGHRGRGYGYTF
cdr3_nt: TGTGCCAGCAGTGAAGGCCACAGGGGACGGGGCTATGGCTACACCTTC

j_call: TRBJ1-5
d_call: -
clone_size: -
v_call: TRBV7-2
cdr3_aa: CASSLESRGNQPQHF
cdr3_nt: TGTGCCAGCAGCTTAGAGTCCAGGGGAAATCAGCCCCAGCATTTT

j_call: TRBJ1-5
d_call: TRBD1
clone_size: few
v_call: TRBV28
cdr3_aa: CASNPGTGWRNQPQHF
cdr3_nt: TGTGCCAGCAACCCCGGGACAGGGTGGCGCAATCAGCCCCAGCATTTT

j_call: TRBJ2-7
d_call: TRBD1
clone_size: few
v_call: TRBV28
cdr3_aa: CASTTTGTGGHEQYF
cdr3_nt: TGTGCCAGCACCACCACGGGGACAGGGGGACACGAGCAGTACTTC

j_call: TRBJ1-3
d_call: TRBD1
clone_size: few
v_call: TRBV19
cdr3_aa: CASSPMDRGRWGNTIYF
cdr3_nt: TGTGCCAGTAGCCCCATGGACAGGGGGCGCTGGGGAAACACCATATATTTT